This T cell receptor beta chain was recorded in a study of blood T cell repertoires in COVID-19. In the study overall: Samples came from the United States, Italy and Spain, spanning acute and convalescent COVID-19. Nucleic acid was either cDNA or gDNA, and it came from T cells, B-cell-depleted T cells, or PBMCs.

CDR3 size: 13 residues. Germline lookup yields CDR1 LNHDA and CDR2 SQIVND (reference sequence). Trimming removed 5 bases at V and 5 bases at J, with 9 bases between. Per the original data handling: Reference gene primers were amplified, and this amplification served to estimate nucleated cell counts. Measured with immunoSEQ multiplex PCR; TCRdb has only the in-frame clones, and not every one. V and J calls and clone size are given by that table; D and trimming were obtained from the DNA. The sample yields 150,000 to 190,000 clones, about 79% seen once. Sequenced: peripheral blood. The sequence was obtained from a woman in her forties or fifties with acute or convalescent COVID-19. The J gene is TRBJ2-2, the V gene TRBV19; TRBD2 might be the D (5 bases). CDR3 nucleotide sequence: TGTGCCAGTAGTCTCGGGAAGACCGGGGAGCTGTTTTTT. It translates to CASSLGKTGELFF.